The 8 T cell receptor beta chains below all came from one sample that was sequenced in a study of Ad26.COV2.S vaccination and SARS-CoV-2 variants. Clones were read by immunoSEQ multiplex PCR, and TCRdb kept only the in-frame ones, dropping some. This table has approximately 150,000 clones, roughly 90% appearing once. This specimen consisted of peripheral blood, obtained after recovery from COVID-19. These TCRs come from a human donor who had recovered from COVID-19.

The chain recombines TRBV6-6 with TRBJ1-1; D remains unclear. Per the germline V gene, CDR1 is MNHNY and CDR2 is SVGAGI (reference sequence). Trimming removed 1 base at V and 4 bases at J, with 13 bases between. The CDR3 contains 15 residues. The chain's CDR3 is CASSYWRQSGTEAFF. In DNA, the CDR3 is TGTGCCAGCAGTTACTGGAGACAATCGGGCACTGAAGCTTTCTTT.

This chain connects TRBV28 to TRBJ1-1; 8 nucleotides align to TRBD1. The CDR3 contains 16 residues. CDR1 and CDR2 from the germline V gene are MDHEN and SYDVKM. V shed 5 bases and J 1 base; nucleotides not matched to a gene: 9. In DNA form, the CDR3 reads TGTGCCAGCAGTCCTACCCCCGGGACAGGGAACACTGAAGCTTTCTTT. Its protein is CASSPTPGTGNTEAFF.

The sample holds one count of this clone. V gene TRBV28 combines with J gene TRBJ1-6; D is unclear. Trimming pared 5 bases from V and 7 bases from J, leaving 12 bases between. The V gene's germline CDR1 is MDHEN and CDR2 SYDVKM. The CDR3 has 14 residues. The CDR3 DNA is TGTGCCAGCAGTGGGATGTTTTCGAATTCACCCCTCCACTTT. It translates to CASSGMFSNSPLHF.

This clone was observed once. The DNA for the CDR3 is TGTGCCAGCAGCGCAGCCGGGACTAGCTCCTACGAGCAGTACTTC. Its translation is CASSAAGTSSYEQYF. The genes are TRBV28 and TRBJ2-7, with 8 bases fitting TRBD2. CDR1 is MDHEN and CDR2 is SYDVKM in the germline V gene. The trim removed 6 bases at V and 0 bases at J, leaving 7 bases unmatched. The CDR3 is 15 amino acids.

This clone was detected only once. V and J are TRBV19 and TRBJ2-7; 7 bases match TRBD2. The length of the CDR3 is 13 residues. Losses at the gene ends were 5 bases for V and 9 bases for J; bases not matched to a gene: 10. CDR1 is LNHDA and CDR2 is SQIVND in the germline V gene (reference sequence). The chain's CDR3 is CASSAAGPGGQYF. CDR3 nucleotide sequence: TGTGCCAGTAGTGCCGCCGGGCCGGGGGGGCAGTACTTC.

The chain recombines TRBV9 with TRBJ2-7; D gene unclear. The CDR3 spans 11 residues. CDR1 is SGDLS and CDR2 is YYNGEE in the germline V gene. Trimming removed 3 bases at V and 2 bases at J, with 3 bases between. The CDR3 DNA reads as TGTGCCAGCAGCGACGCCTACGAGCAGTACTTC. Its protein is CASSDAYEQYF.

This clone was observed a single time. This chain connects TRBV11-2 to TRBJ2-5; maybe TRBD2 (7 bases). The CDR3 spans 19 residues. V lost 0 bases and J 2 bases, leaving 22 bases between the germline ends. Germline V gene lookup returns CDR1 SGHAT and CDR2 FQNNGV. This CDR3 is CASSLEGRGVNMRQETQYF. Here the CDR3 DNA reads TGTGCCAGCAGCTTAGAAGGGAGGGGGGTTAATATGCGGCAAGAGACCCAGTACTTC.

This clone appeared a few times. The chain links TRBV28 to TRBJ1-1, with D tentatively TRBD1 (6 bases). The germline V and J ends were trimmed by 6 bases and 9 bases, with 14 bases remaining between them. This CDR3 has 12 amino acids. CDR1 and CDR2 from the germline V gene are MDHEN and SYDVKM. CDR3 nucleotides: TGTGCCAGCAGCCGGACAGCCGAGAAAGCTTTCTTT. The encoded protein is CASSRTAEKAFF.